This T cell receptor beta chain originates from a study of cytomegalovirus exposure and HLA in healthy donors. Study overall: Unique TCRs from HLA-typed donors, about 85 million of them, were held in an early data release.

Note on this clone: Its antigen is as yet unknown.

Study-wide results and caveats: The study labeled roughly 160 TCR beta chains cytomegalovirus-associated.

Trimming cost V 3 bases and J 3 bases, with 15 bases left between them. Germline V gene sequence: CDR1 MNHNS, CDR2 SASEGT. CDR3 size: 16 residues. Primers included in the PCR were 60 Vbeta and 13 Jbeta primers. Profiled with immunoSEQ multiplex PCR; TCRdb holds only in-frame clones, not every one. The sample gives about 160,000 clones, around 84% of which show up once; 1% is in the top ten. The source is a boy between 2 and 10 years old in good health and CMV-seronegative. The rearrangement joins TRBV6-1 to TRBJ1-5, with a possible D match to TRBD1 (5 bases). The source material was PBMCs. The CDR3 loop reads CASSDWMGGSNQPQHF. For the CDR3, the DNA is TGTGCCAGCAGTGATTGGATGGGGGGATCCAATCAGCCCCAGCATTTT.